This T cell receptor (beta chain) was sequenced in a study of cytomegalovirus exposure and HLA in healthy donors. Trimming took off 4 bases at V and 0 bases at J, with 6 bases between the two ends. The germline CDR1 and CDR2 sequences are SGHRS and YFSETQ. CDR3 length equals 13 residues. The PCR employed 60 Vbeta primers together with 13 Jbeta primers. The method was immunoSEQ multiplex PCR; TCRdb's version includes in-frame clones alone and lacks a portion of them. There are 70,000 to 80,000 clones in the sample; around 80% occur only once, and 1.9% lies in the top ten. V gene TRBV5-1 combines with J gene TRBJ2-3; D not resolved. This clonotype originated in a man between 18 and 29 years old in good health and CMV-seronegative. The sequenced sample was PBMCs. CDR3 sequence: CASSISSTDTQYF. Here the CDR3 DNA reads TGCGCCAGCAGCATATCTAGCACAGATACGCAGTATTTT.